One sample yielded the 5 T cell receptor beta chains listed below, sequenced in a study of cytomegalovirus exposure and HLA in healthy donors. Use of 60 Vbeta and 13 Jbeta primers characterized the PCR. Produced via immunoSEQ multiplex PCR; TCRdb's table is partial and in-frame only. The sample records tens of thousands of clones, approximately 60% being singletons. Sample: PBMCs. These TCRs come from a boy aged 5 to 17 in good health and CMV-seropositive.

There are a few counts of this clone. This chain connects TRBV10-1 to TRBJ2-7; D may be TRBD1 (6 bases). V lost 5 bases and J lost 7, with 18 bases in between. Germline CDR1 is WNHNN and CDR2 is SYGVQD (reference sequence). This CDR3 spans 14 amino acids. CDR3 protein: CASSRDMVEGEQYF. The CDR3 DNA follows: TGCGCCAGCAGTCGGGACATGGTGGAAGGAGAGCAGTACTTC.

V usage is TRBV25-1 and J usage is TRBJ2-7; 11 nucleotides line up with TRBD1. Trimming cost V 4 bases and J 5 bases; bases outside gene matches: 1. The germline V gene has CDR1 MGHDK and CDR2 SYGVNS. This CDR3 spans 13 amino acids. The CDR3 region has the DNA TGTGCCAGCAGTGGGGACAGGGGGAACGAGCAGTACTTC. It codes for CASSGDRGNEQYF.

The chain is built from TRBV6-5 and TRBJ2-2, with 14 bases aligning to TRBD2. The germline gives CDR1 MNHEY, CDR2 SVGAGI. The V segment lost 11 bases and the J segment 13 bases; nucleotides outside the gene matches: 6. The CDR3 covers 12 residues. The CDR3 protein is CACGLAGGGLFF. Here the CDR3 DNA reads TGTGCCTGCGGACTAGCGGGGGGAGGGCTGTTTTTT.

This clone occurred a few times. The V call is TRBV5-4, the J call TRBJ2-3, with TRBD2 matching 9 bases. The CDR3 loop spans 17 amino acids. Per the germline V gene, CDR1 is SGHNT and CDR2 is YYREEE (reference sequence). Losses at the gene ends were 5 bases for V and 2 bases for J; bases not matched to a gene: 12. This chain's CDR3 is CASRSGISGGHTDTQYF. In DNA, the CDR3 is TGTGCCAGCAGGTCCGGGATCAGCGGGGGGCACACAGATACGCAGTATTTT.

V gene TRBV15 combines with J gene TRBJ1-1; D call uncertain. Trimming left V 0 bases short and J 2 bases short, with 4 bases between. This CDR3 contains 13 residues. Germline lookup yields CDR1 LNHNV and CDR2 YYDKDF (reference sequence). For the CDR3, the DNA is TGTGCCACCAGCAGAGACAGAAACACTGAAGCTTTCTTT. This translates into CATSRDRNTEAFF.